This TCR beta chain was captured in a study of blood T cell repertoires in COVID-19. Whole-study context: Sources were T cells, B-cell-depleted T cells, or PBMCs; the material itself was cDNA or gDNA.

The V and J ends lost 1 base and 4 bases respectively, with 7 bases between them. The CDR3 spans 13 residues. Germline V gene data show CDR1 as LGHDT and CDR2 as YNNKEL (reference sequence). The method was immunoSEQ multiplex PCR; TCRdb's version includes in-frame clones alone and lacks a portion of them. The sample holds about 130,000 clones; around 85% are singletons and the top ten take 3.2%. The source is a woman of 80 years or more with COVID-19, enrolled during active disease. Sequenced input: peripheral blood. The chain couples TRBV3-1 (or the pseudogene TRBV3-2) to TRBJ1-1; a possible D gene is TRBD1 (5 bases). In nucleotides, the CDR3 is TGTGCCAGCAGCCAAGGCCAGGGCACTGAAGCTTTCTTT. Translated: CASSQGQGTEAFF.